The clone carrying this T cell receptor (beta chain) has just a few counts. The V gene lost 6 bases and the J gene lost 8 bases, with 19 bases spanning the gap. Germline CDR1 reads LNHDA; CDR2 reads SQIVND (reference sequence). This CDR3 has 14 amino acids. This entry is derived from a study of blood T cell repertoires in COVID-19. Profiled with immunoSEQ multiplex PCR; TCRdb holds only in-frame clones, not every one. This table holds roughly 260,000 clones, 80% to 95% found once. Participant age was roughly 18 to 90 years, and participants resided in 20 to 30 US areas. The sequenced sample was PBMCs or T cells enriched from blood (not recorded which). This sequence originates from a woman aged 18-35 years who had recovered from COVID-19. The J gene is TRBJ1-1, the V gene TRBV19; D is perhaps TRBD1 (6 bases). This CDR3 is CASRPSVGAGEAFF. The CDR3 region has the DNA TGTGCCAGTAGGCCGTCCGTGGGGGCAGGGGAAGCTTTCTTT.